One T cell receptor beta chain is described in this entry. Its antigen is unidentified. Method: immunoSEQ multiplex PCR; TCRdb's copy keeps in-frame clones and lacks some. The data contain about 100,000 clones, about 89% of them singletons. This entry comes from a study of T cell responses to AZD1222 COVID-19 vaccine. Second doses at about 4 or about 12 weeks were pooled. Germline trimming cut 3 bases from V and 3 bases from J; bases unmatched to any gene: 17. Per germline, CDR1 MNHNS and CDR2 SASEGT. CDR3 length equals 20 residues. The study, taken as a whole, reports: CD4 TCRs covered the whole spike, strongest at regions 160-218 and 743-854. A mostly white British donor set with more females was recruited, and clonal diversity was possibly underestimated.

The chain recombines TRBV6-1 with TRBJ2-3; 11 bases agree with TRBD2. The source of this sequence is an adult who received the AZD1222 COVID-19 vaccine. The sample in question was peripheral blood, obtained 28 days after the second AZD1222 dose. The CDR3 nucleotides read TGTGCCAGCAGTGATGCCCAACCGGGACTAGCGGAGGTGTTTACAGATACGCAGTATTTT. Translated: CASSDAQPGLAEVFTDTQYF.